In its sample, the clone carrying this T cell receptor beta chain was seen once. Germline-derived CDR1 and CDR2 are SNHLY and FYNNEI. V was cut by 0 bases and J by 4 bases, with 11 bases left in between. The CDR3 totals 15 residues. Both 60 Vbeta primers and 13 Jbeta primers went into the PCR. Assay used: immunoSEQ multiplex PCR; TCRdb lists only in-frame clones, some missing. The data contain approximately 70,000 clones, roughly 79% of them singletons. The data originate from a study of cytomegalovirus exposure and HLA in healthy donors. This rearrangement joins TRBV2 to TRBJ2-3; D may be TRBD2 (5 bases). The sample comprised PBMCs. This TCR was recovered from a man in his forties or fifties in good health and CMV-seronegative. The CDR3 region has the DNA TGTGCCAGCAGTGAAGCTTTGCTAGCAGCAGATACGCAGTATTTT. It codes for CASSEALLAADTQYF.